Listed here are 21 T cell receptor beta chains from one sample, sequenced in a study of T cell repertoires in cytomegalovirus infection. These receptors lack a known antigen. TCRdb redid the calling of the reads with MiXCR, one entry per CDR3 protein. Counted here are roughly 310,000 distinct CDR3 sequences, roughly 28% occurring once; the ten biggest clones make up about 20%. The material was cultured PBMCs, obtained from culture after CMV antigen stimulation. These receptors were obtained from a human donor in good health (CMV status not recorded). Some clones in this sample may be carry-over from other donors' samples.

This sequence joins TRBV15 and TRBJ1-5; D ambiguous. Germline V gene sequence: CDR1 LNHNV, CDR2 YYDKDF (reference sequence). The CDR3 extends over 15 amino acids. V lost 1 base to trimming and J lost 0 bases, with 7 bases between them. The CDR3 DNA follows: TGTGCCACCAGCAGAGCCGGGAGTAGCAATCAGCCCCAGCATTTT. This translates into CATSRAGSSNQPQHF.

The genes are TRBV24-1 and TRBJ2-3; no firm D call. The length of the CDR3 is 17 residues. CDR1 KGHDR and CDR2 SFDVKD come from the germline V gene. The ends were cut back, 6 bases at V and 1 base at J, with 19 bases in the middle. The CDR3 DNA reads TGTGCCACCAGTTCATGGGGTTGGGAAAACGGCACAGATACGCAGTATTTT. Its protein is CATSSWGWENGTDTQYF.

The gene calls are TRBV5-1 and TRBJ2-7; 9 nucleotides agree with TRBD1. The CDR3 extends over 15 amino acids. The germline V gene has CDR1 SGHRS and CDR2 YFSETQ. V lost 4 bases, J lost 2 bases, and 7 bases stayed unmatched. This chain's CDR3 is CASSRTGTGTYEQYF. The CDR3 nucleotides are TGCGCCAGCAGCCGAACCGGGACAGGGACCTACGAGCAGTACTTC.

In its sample, this clonotype was seen a few times. The CDR3 DNA sequence: TGCAGTGCTCTGGGACAGGGTCGAGAAGACACTGAAGCTTTCTTT. This sequence encodes CSALGQGREDTEAFF. The chain uses TRBV20-1 and TRBJ1-1; 9 bases match TRBD1. After removal of 5 bases from V and 3 bases from J, the junction contained 10 bases not matched to a gene. CDR1 is DFQATT and CDR2 is SNEGSKA in the germline V gene (reference sequence). The CDR3 consists of 15 residues.

The sample holds a few counts of this clonotype. J is TRBJ2-3 and V is TRBV27; D is unresolved. Germline V gene data show CDR1 as MNHEY and CDR2 as SMNVEV (reference sequence). V shed 8 bases and J shed 5 bases, with 14 bases lying between them. The CDR3 sequence is 13 residues long. CDR3 amino acids: CASHKATQDTQYF. In DNA form, the CDR3 reads TGTGCCAGCCATAAAGCGACTCAAGATACGCAGTATTTT.

This clonotype was detected only a few times. The chain couples TRBV7-9 to TRBJ2-1, with a tentative D call TRBD1 (5 bases). V was pared by 6 bases and J by 3 bases, with 9 bases between. Germline-derived CDR1 and CDR2 are SEHNR and FQNEAQ (reference sequence). The CDR3 totals 13 residues. CDR3 bases: TGTGCCAGCAGGGCGGACATCTACAATGAGCAGTTCTTC. Translating gives CASRADIYNEQFF.

The chain has TRBV3-1 and TRBJ1-1; no clear D. The CDR3 is made up of 14 amino acids. The V gene's germline CDR1 is LGHDT and CDR2 YNNKEL (reference sequence). Trimming shortened V by 1 base and J by 3 bases, and 9 bases separated the two germline ends. The CDR3 DNA reads as TGTGCCAGCAGCCAAGGGGCAGCCGACACTGAAGCTTTCTTT. This gives the protein CASSQGAADTEAFF.

This chain connects TRBV20-1 to TRBJ1-1; a possible D gene is TRBD1 (5 bases). V was clipped by 5 bases and J by 4 bases, with 14 bases between them. This CDR3 has 13 residues. Germline CDR1 is DFQATT and CDR2 is SNEGSKA (reference sequence). CDR3 sequence (DNA): TGCAGTGCTGGGGACGGTGGGGCCACTGAAGCTTTCTTT. Its protein product is CSAGDGGATEAFF.

Details on this clonotype: A far larger clone lies a single base away; this is likely a read error. V is TRBV7-2 and J is TRBJ2-5; D unclear. CDR1 is SGHTA, CDR2 FQGNSA, per germline. The CDR3 totals 11 residues. CDR3 bases: TGTGTCAGCAGCTTAGCAGAGACCCAGTACTTC. Translating it yields CVSSLAETQYF.

The V call is TRBV7-2, the J call TRBJ2-1, with 12 positions matching TRBD1. V dropped 2 bases and J dropped 0; count of bases not matched to a gene: 11. Germline V gives CDR1 SGHTA, CDR2 FQGNSA. The CDR3 sequence is 20 residues long. The CDR3 protein is CASSLRGQGAPLSSYNEQFF. As DNA, the CDR3 is TGTGCCAGCAGCTTAAGGGGACAGGGGGCCCCCTTAAGCTCCTACAATGAGCAGTTCTTC.

The chain couples TRBV6-1 to TRBJ1-4, with TRBD1 matching over 11 bases. Germline V gene lookup returns CDR1 MNHNS and CDR2 SASEGT. With 5 bases clipped from V and 8 bases from J, the junction kept 7 bases outside the gene matches. This CDR3 spans 15 amino acids. CDR3 nucleotide sequence: TGTGCCAGCAGTTACGCGGACAGGGGGCTGGAAAAACTGTTTTTT. It encodes CASSYADRGLEKLFF.

The rearrangement links TRBV6-5 to TRBJ1-2, with TRBD1 matching 8 bases. CDR1 and CDR2 (germline): MNHEY, SVGAGI. The CDR3 runs 13 residues. The V segment lost 6 bases and the J segment 5 bases; nucleotides outside the gene matches: 5. The CDR3 region has the DNA TGTGCCAGCAGCAGGGGACAGGTTTATGGCTACACCTTC. This translates into CASSRGQVYGYTF.

The chain combines TRBV11-2 with TRBJ2-7; 8 bases are shared with TRBD2. Germline V lookup: CDR1 SGHAT, CDR2 FQNNGV. The CDR3 has 16 residues. Germline trimming cut 4 bases from V and 5 bases from J; bases unmatched to any gene: 13. The CDR3: CASSSLGRELKNEQYF. DNA for the CDR3: TGTGCCAGCAGCTCTCTCGGGAGGGAACTCAAGAACGAGCAGTACTTC.

The gene calls are TRBV13 and TRBJ2-5, with TRBD1 matching over 7 bases. The CDR3 is 17 residues long. Unmatched junction bases numbered 12, after V lost 2 bases and J lost 3 bases. Per the germline V gene, CDR1 is PRHDT and CDR2 is FYEKMQ (reference sequence). For the CDR3, the DNA is TGTGCCAGCAGCTTAATGAAGTACAGGGGTTTGGAAGAGACCCAGTACTTC. The encoded protein is CASSLMKYRGLEETQYF. Full variable domain (remainder filled in from reference TRBV13 and TRBJ2-5): AAGVIQSPRHLIKEKRETATLKCYPIPRHDTVYWYQQGPGQDPQFLISFYEKMQSDKGSIPDRFSAQQFSDYHSELNMSSLELGDSALYFCASSLMKYRGLEETQYFGPGTRLLVL.

This clonotype was detected many times. This rearrangement joins TRBV7-8 to TRBJ2-1; D could derive from TRBD1 or TRBD2 (6 bases each). Germline-derived CDR1 and CDR2 are SGHVS and FQNEAQ. The CDR3 is made up of 17 amino acids. Trimming took 0 bases from V and 10 from J, leaving 22 bases between them. The CDR3 coding sequence is TGTGCCAGCAGCTTAGCAGGGAGGACAGCTGTATACATAGAGCAGTTCTTC. This translates into CASSLAGRTAVYIEQFF.

The CDR3 loop is CASSERGALGEKLFF. The DNA for the CDR3 is TGTGCCAGCAGTGAAAGGGGGGCCCTGGGGGAAAAACTGTTTTTT. V is TRBV25-1 and J is TRBJ1-4; a possible D gene is TRBD1 (6 bases). Germline V gives CDR1 MGHDK, CDR2 SYGVNS. V gave up 2 bases and J gave up 8 bases, with 15 bases separating them. This CDR3 spans 15 amino acids.

V usage is TRBV11-2 and J usage is TRBJ2-3; D is unclear. This CDR3 has 14 amino acids. The V gene lost 8 bases and the J gene lost 1 base, with 13 bases spanning the gap. Looked up from germline, CDR1 is SGHAT and CDR2 is FQNNGV. The CDR3 reads CASAETLGTDTQYF. CDR3 in DNA: TGTGCCAGCGCGGAGACTTTGGGCACAGATACGCAGTATTTT.

The chain links TRBV7-8 to TRBJ2-4; tentatively, D is TRBD2 (5 bases). This CDR3 has 14 residues. Germline V gives CDR1 SGHVS, CDR2 FQNEAQ. With 1 base removed from V and 6 bases from J, the gap between germline ends came to 10 bases. This CDR3 reads CASSLGSSGNIQYF. DNA of the CDR3: TGTGCCAGCAGCTTAGGATCCAGCGGAAACATTCAGTACTTC.

The genes are TRBV13 and TRBJ1-1; D gene unclear. The CDR3 spans 15 residues. The germline CDR1 and CDR2 sequences are PRHDT and FYEKMQ (reference sequence). V shed 6 bases and J shed 1 base, with 15 bases lying between them. CDR3 nucleotides: TGTGCCAGCAGTTTTACCATTGGCGGGAACACTGAAGCTTTCTTT. The encoded protein is CASSFTIGGNTEAFF.

The chain employs TRBV5-1 and TRBJ1-1; D not resolved. V lost 0 bases and J lost 4, with 13 bases in between. This CDR3 comprises 15 residues. Per the germline V gene, CDR1 is SGHRS and CDR2 is YFSETQ. CDR3: CASSLEASLLTEAFF. CDR3 in DNA: TGCGCCAGCAGCTTGGAGGCCAGTCTCCTCACTGAAGCTTTCTTT.

The table lists this clonotype with a few counts. The chain recombines TRBV19 with TRBJ2-7, with D perhaps TRBD2 (5 bases). The CDR3 is made up of 16 amino acids. Germline lookup yields CDR1 LNHDA and CDR2 SQIVND (reference sequence). V was shortened by 5 bases and J by 3 bases, with 20 bases between the two germline ends. CDR3 sequence: CASSGGLSTELYEQYF. In DNA, the CDR3 is TGTGCCAGTAGTGGAGGACTTTCCACAGAACTCTACGAGCAGTACTTC.